Given below is one T cell receptor beta chain in context. TCRdb keeps only in-frame clones here, not all; method: immunoSEQ multiplex PCR. The profile shows roughly 120,000 clones, around 94% of them singletons. Trimming pared 3 bases from V and 6 bases from J, leaving 11 bases between. Germline CDR1 is DFQATT and CDR2 is SNEGSKA (reference sequence). This CDR3 comprises 12 residues. This sample is drawn from a study of T cell responses to AZD1222 COVID-19 vaccine. The overall study: Second-dose recipients at about 4 or about 12 weeks were treated as one pooled group.

This receptor was identified in an adult in good health. Sequencing used peripheral blood, obtained on day 0 of AZD1222 vaccination. The chain employs TRBV20-1 and TRBJ1-1; the D gene is possibly TRBD1 (6 bases). CDR3: CSASLGAPEAFF. The DNA of the CDR3 is TGCAGTGCTAGTTTGGGGGCGCCTGAAGCTTTCTTT.